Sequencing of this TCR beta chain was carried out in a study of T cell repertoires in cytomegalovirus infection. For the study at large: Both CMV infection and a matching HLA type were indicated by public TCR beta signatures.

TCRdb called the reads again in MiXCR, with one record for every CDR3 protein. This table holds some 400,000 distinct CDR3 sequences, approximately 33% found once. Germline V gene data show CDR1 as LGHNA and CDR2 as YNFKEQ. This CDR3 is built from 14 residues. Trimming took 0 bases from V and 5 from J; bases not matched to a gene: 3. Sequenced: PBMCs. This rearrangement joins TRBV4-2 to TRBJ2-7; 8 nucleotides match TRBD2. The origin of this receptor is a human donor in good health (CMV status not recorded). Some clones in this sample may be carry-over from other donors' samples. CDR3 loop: CASSQDPLADEQYF. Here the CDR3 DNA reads TGTGCCAGCAGCCAAGATCCACTAGCGGACGAGCAGTACTTC.